The 17 T cell receptor beta chains reported below all come from one sample, sequenced in a study of blood T cell repertoires in COVID-19. Using immunoSEQ multiplex PCR, the repertoire was profiled, and TCRdb retains in-frame clones only, with some absent. The table records about 150,000 clones, roughly nine tenths of them present only once. The material sequenced was peripheral blood. The origin of the receptors is a human donor in a cohort sampled during active COVID-19.

This clone came up a few times. This chain links TRBV28 with TRBJ2-7, with D unresolved. The germline V gene encodes CDR1 MDHEN and CDR2 SYDVKM. V gave up 4 bases and J gave up 7 bases, with 14 bases separating them. CDR3 length: 13 residues. The CDR3 nucleotides read TGTGCCAGCAGTTCTCCATCCCCTCGGGAGCAGTACTTC. Protein sequence: CASSSPSPREQYF.

The sample holds one count of this clone. The chain uses TRBV2 and TRBJ2-7; maybe TRBD2 (6 bases). This CDR3 comprises 20 residues. The germline V and J ends were trimmed by 0 bases and 3 bases, with 27 bases remaining between them. Germline V CDR1 and CDR2: SNHLY, FYNNEI. The CDR3 DNA sequence: TGTGCCAGCAGTGAAGCGCGGACATCCCCCCGGCGGGATGAAGGCTACGAGCAGTACTTC. Encoded protein: CASSEARTSPRRDEGYEQYF.

This chain links TRBV19 with TRBJ1-1; the D is unclear. The germline CDR1 and CDR2 sequences are LNHDA and SQIVND (reference sequence). CDR3 length: 13 amino acids. The V end lost 4 bases, the J end lost 4 bases, and 10 bases lay between the germline ends. In DNA, the CDR3 is TGTGCCAGTAGTAACAGTCGCAGCACTGAAGCTTTCTTT. Its protein product is CASSNSRSTEAFF.

The rearrangement uses TRBV5-4 and TRBJ2-7; D possibly corresponds to TRBD1 (8 bases). This CDR3 has 15 amino acids. Trimming shortened V by 4 bases and J by 4 bases, and 18 bases separated the two germline ends. CDR1 and CDR2 (germline): SGHNT, YYREEE (reference sequence). CDR3 DNA sequence: TGTGCCAGCAGCCAAAGACAGGGGAGGGTGTACGAGCAGTACTTC. Amino acids: CASSQRQGRVYEQYF.

The V and J genes are TRBV28 and TRBJ2-7; TRBD1 is a possible D gene (6 bases). The CDR3 sequence is 14 residues long. The germline CDR1 and CDR2 sequences are MDHEN and SYDVKM. Trimming took off 5 bases at V and 3 bases at J, with 14 bases between the two ends. CDR3 coding DNA: TGTGCCAGCAGTACAGGGACCCCGATCTACGAGCAGTACTTC. Protein sequence: CASSTGTPIYEQYF.

CDR3 protein: CASSPSRSGQGAQGYLAEQYF. In DNA, the CDR3 is TGTGCCAGCAGCCCCTCCCGATCGGGACAGGGGGCTCAGGGATACCTTGCCGAGCAGTACTTC. The rearrangement joins TRBV14 to TRBJ2-7; 12 nucleotides align to TRBD1. V was pared by 4 bases and J by 6 bases, with 25 bases of the junction left unmatched. The CDR3 is 21 residues long. Germline CDR1 and CDR2: SGHDN and FVKESK.

This clone was found once. The J gene is TRBJ1-5, the V gene TRBV5-1; D possibly corresponds to TRBD1 (5 bases). The CDR3 has 13 residues. Germline CDR1 reads SGHRS; CDR2 reads YFSETQ. With 1 base removed from V and 5 bases from J, the gap between germline ends came to 7 bases. Here the CDR3 DNA reads TGCGCCAGCAGCTTGCAAGGGGATCAGCCCCAGCATTTT. Translation gives CASSLQGDQPQHF.

The rearrangement links TRBV19 to TRBJ1-2, with 9 bases fitting TRBD1. Germline lookup yields CDR1 LNHDA and CDR2 SQIVND (reference sequence). V lost 6 bases to trimming and J lost 3 bases; unmatched junction nucleotides: 8. The CDR3 has 15 amino acids. The CDR3 spells CASSEYRGLYYGYTF. The CDR3 DNA is TGTGCCAGTAGCGAATACAGGGGGCTGTACTATGGCTACACCTTC.

The chain uses TRBV28 and TRBJ2-5, with TRBD2 matching 11 bases. Trimming removed 5 bases from V and 2 bases from J; junction bases left unmatched: 7. CDR1 is MDHEN and CDR2 is SYDVKM in the germline V gene. The CDR3 loop spans 16 amino acids. The CDR3 region has the DNA TGTGCCAGCAGTAACCCCAGGACTAGCGGGCAAGAGACCCAGTACTTC. This encodes CASSNPRTSGQETQYF.

The rearrangement links TRBV29-1 to TRBJ2-7; no firm D call. The CDR3 consists of 11 residues. Germline V gene lookup returns CDR1 SQVTM and CDR2 ANQGSEA. V lost 2 bases and J lost 4, with 6 bases in between. For the CDR3, the DNA is TGCAGCGTTGAACAAGCATACGAGCAGTACTTC. It codes for CSVEQAYEQYF.

The V call is TRBV28, the J call TRBJ2-5; weak D call: TRBD1 (6 bases). CDR3 length: 14 residues. Trimming left V 6 bases short and J 2 bases short, with 13 bases between. From germline, CDR1 is MDHEN and CDR2 SYDVKM. CDR3: CASSRQRGQETQYF. The CDR3 bases are TGTGCCAGCAGCCGTCAAAGGGGGCAAGAGACCCAGTACTTC. The whole variable domain, filled in from reference TRBV28 and TRBJ2-5, reads DVKVTQSSRYLVKRTGEKVFLECVQDMDHENMFWYRQDPGLGLRLIYFSYDVKMKEKGDIPEGYSVSREKKERFSLILESASTNQTSMYLCASSRQRGQETQYFGPGTRLLVL.

The chain combines TRBV7-3 with TRBJ2-7, with a possible D match to TRBD2 (6 bases). Germline V lookup: CDR1 SGHTA, CDR2 FQGTGA. Between the trimmed V and J ends, which lost 2 bases and 4 bases, there was a span of 9 bases. The CDR3 extends over 13 amino acids. The CDR3 DNA follows: TGTGCCAGCAGCTTAGGGACTGAGTACGAGCAGTACTTC. It is translated as CASSLGTEYEQYF.

The chain combines TRBV6-5 with TRBJ1-1; 10 nucleotides agree with TRBD1. With 4 bases clipped from V and 9 bases from J, the junction kept 2 bases outside the gene matches. The CDR3 is 12 residues long. Germline V gene data show CDR1 as MNHEY and CDR2 as SVGAGI. CDR3 in amino acids: CASSSDRGKAFF. The CDR3 nucleotides are TGTGCCAGCAGTTCGGACAGGGGGAAAGCTTTCTTT.

The chain joins TRBV5-6 to TRBJ1-1; D possibly corresponds to TRBD1 (6 bases). The CDR3 is 11 amino acids. Germline V gene data show CDR1 as SGHDT and CDR2 as YYEEEE. Trimming took off 6 bases at V and 12 bases at J, with 15 bases between the two ends. CDR3: CASNTGGLTFF. Here the CDR3 DNA reads TGTGCCAGCAACACCGGGGGGCTGACTTTCTTT.

The genes are TRBV3-1 (or the pseudogene TRBV3-2) and TRBJ2-5, with D possibly TRBD2 on 6 matching bases. CDR1 is LGHDT and CDR2 is YNNKEL in the germline V gene (reference sequence). The CDR3 contains 15 residues. V was cut by 0 bases and J by 4 bases, with 12 bases left in between. The CDR3 region has the DNA TGTGCCAGCAGCCAAGACACGGGAGAAGCAGAGACCCAGTACTTC. It yields the protein CASSQDTGEAETQYF.

This CDR3 reads CSVGGANYGYTF. As DNA, the CDR3 is TGCAGCGTTGGGGGGGCTAACTATGGCTACACCTTC. The chain joins TRBV29-1 to TRBJ1-2; possible D gene TRBD1, 5 bases. The CDR3 is 12 amino acids. Germline CDR1 SQVTM, CDR2 ANQGSEA. The ends were cut back, 4 bases at V and 0 bases at J, with 6 bases in the middle.

V and J are TRBV11-3 and TRBJ2-1; D possibly corresponds to TRBD2 (6 bases). CDR1 and CDR2 (germline): SGHNT, YENEEA. Trimming took off 0 bases at V and 3 bases at J, with 6 bases between the two ends. There are 14 residues in the CDR3. CDR3 amino acids: CASSLDGGYNEQFF. CDR3 sequence (DNA): TGTGCCAGCAGCTTAGACGGGGGCTACAATGAGCAGTTCTTC.